The rows below give T cell receptor beta chains drawn from one sample of a study of spatial heterogeneity in lung cancer. TCRdb recomputed calls from the 5' RACE reads with MiXCR, one row per CDR3 protein. The profile shows about 38,000 distinct CDR3 sequences, approximately 5.5% of them singletons. The input for sequencing was PBMCs, taken at surgery. These receptors came from a female donor with early-stage non-small cell lung cancer. CDR3s include the opening cysteine and the closing phenylalanine or tryptophan.

V gene: TRBV29-1
CDR3 protein: CSVEGGPSYEQYF

V gene: TRBV5-1
CDR3 protein: CASSPGGGGDEQYF

V gene: TRBV20-1
CDR3 protein: CSARDRVIPYEQYF

V gene: TRBV5-1
CDR3 protein: CASTSWGTGFENTEAFF

V gene: TRBV18
CDR3 protein: CASSHDRATEAFF

V gene: TRBV18
CDR3 protein: CASSPRGTDTQYF

V gene: TRBV12-3/TRBV12-4
CDR3 protein: CASRPGGPGNEQFF

V gene: TRBV6-2/TRBV6-3
CDR3 protein: CASSYSDTYGNTGELFF

V gene: TRBV5-6
CDR3 protein: CASSLGLTGEVQPQHF

V gene: TRBV2
CDR3 protein: CASSEGPLSGQYF